The present T cell receptor beta chain was sequenced within a study of shared clonotypes between healthy human individuals. The V and J ends lost 3 bases and 0 bases respectively, with 9 bases between them. CDR1 is SQVTM, CDR2 ANQGSEA, per germline. The CDR3 contains 13 residues. Original methodology: Junction-only immunoSEQ sequences carried no quality scores, so filtering differed. The repertoire was sequenced with immunoSEQ multiplex PCR; TCRdb's copy has only in-frame clones and lacks some. The V and J calls and clone size were taken over from that table, and D and trimming were inferred from the DNA. The table lists some 1,600,000 clones, 95% to 99% of them singletons. This clone appeared a single time.

The sequenced sample consisted of naive CD4+ T cells sorted from blood. Subset here: CD45RA+ positively selected. The rearrangement uses TRBV29-1 and TRBJ2-7, with D perhaps TRBD1 (5 bases). The receptor's source is a man aged 25 to 40 in good health. For the CDR3, the DNA is TGCAGCGTTGAGACAGAGACCTCCTACGAGCAGTACTTC. Translating it yields CSVETETSYEQYF.